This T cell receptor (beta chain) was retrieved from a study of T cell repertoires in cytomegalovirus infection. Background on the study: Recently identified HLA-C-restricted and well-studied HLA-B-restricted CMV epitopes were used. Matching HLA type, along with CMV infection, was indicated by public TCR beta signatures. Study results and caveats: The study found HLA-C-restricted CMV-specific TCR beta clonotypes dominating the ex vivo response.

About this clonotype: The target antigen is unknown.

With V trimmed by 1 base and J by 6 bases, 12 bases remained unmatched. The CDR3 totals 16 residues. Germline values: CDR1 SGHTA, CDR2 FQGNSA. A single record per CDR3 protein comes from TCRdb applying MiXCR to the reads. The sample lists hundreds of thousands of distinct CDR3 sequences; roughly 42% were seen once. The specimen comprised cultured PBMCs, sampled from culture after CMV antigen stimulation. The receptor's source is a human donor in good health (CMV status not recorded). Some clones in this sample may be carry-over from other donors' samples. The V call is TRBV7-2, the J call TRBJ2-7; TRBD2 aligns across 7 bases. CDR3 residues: CASSLVFAGVIAEQYF. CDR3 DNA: TGTGCCAGCAGCTTAGTTTTCGCGGGAGTAATTGCCGAGCAGTACTTC.